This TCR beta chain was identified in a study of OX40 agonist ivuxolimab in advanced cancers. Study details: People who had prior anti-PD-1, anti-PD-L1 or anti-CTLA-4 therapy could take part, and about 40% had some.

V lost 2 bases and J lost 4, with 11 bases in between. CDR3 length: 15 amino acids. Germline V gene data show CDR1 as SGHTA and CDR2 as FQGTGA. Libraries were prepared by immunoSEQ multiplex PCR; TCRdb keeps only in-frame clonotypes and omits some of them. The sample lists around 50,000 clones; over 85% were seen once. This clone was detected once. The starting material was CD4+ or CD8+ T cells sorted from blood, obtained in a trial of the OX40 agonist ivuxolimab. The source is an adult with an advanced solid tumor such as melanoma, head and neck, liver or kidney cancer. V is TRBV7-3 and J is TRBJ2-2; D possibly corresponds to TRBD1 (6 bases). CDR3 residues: CASSLDLGATGELFF. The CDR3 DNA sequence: TGTGCCAGCAGCTTAGATCTGGGGGCCACCGGGGAGCTGTTTTTT.